Sequencing of this T cell receptor beta chain was carried out in a study of CD4+ T cells in melanoma. Findings and limits, study-wide: A reported correlation linked neoantigen-specific CD4+ T cells to CD8+, macrophage and B cell function.

A word on this clone: Its antigen is unidentified.

Profiling relied on immunoSEQ multiplex PCR, and the TCRdb table lists in-frame clones only, not all of them. Of about 55,000 clones listed, 55% to 75% are singletons. The V gene end was trimmed by 3 bases and the J gene end by 10 bases; junction bases not matched to a gene: 8. CDR1 and CDR2 (germline): LGHNA, YSLEER. CDR3 length: 16 amino acids. The origin of this receptor is a human donor with melanoma. V and J are TRBV4-3 and TRBJ1-6; 11 positions agree with TRBD1. Material for sequencing was tumor tissue. The CDR3 nucleotides read TGCGCCAGCAGCCATTTACTCGGGACAGGGGGGTCACCCCTCCACTTT. This encodes CASSHLLGTGGSPLHF.